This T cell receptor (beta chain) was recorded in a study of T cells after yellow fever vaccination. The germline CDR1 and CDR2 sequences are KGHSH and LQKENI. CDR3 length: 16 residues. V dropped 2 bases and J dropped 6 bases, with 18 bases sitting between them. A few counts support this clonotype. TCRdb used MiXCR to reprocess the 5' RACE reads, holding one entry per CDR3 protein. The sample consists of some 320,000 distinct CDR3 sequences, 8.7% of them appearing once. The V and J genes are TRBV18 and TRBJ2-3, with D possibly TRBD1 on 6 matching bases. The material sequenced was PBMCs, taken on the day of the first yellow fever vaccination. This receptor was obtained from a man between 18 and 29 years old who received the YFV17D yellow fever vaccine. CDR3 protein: CASSPASLQGTDTQYF. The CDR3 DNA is TGTGCCAGCTCACCAGCCTCCTTGCAGGGGACGGATACGCAGTATTTT.